The source of this TCR beta chain is a study of cytomegalovirus exposure and HLA in healthy donors. On the study more broadly: Earlier findings included nearly 120 million unique TCR beta sequences obtained from 180 million or so T cells.

PCR used 60 Vbeta primers and 13 Jbeta primers. Generated by immunoSEQ multiplex PCR, the TCRdb table keeps only in-frame clones and is missing some. The sample has roughly 100,000 clones, 65% to 80% seen once. Regarding the study as a whole: The records held CMV serostatus as the only immune exposure information. A link between a missense DCLRE1C variant and TCR beta V- and J-gene trimming emerged from a later analysis.

Worth noting for this clone: Antigen unknown.

The clonotype was recovered from a male donor in good health and CMV-seronegative. The sample taken for sequencing was PBMCs.

In DNA, the CDR3 is TGTGCCAGTAGTGCCTCCGGGACAGGACACTACGAGCAGTACTTC. Protein sequence: CASSASGTGHYEQYF. The rearrangement joins TRBV19 to TRBJ2-5; 8 bases are a match to TRBD1. With the DNA end fitting TRBJ2-7 better, the J assignment may be wrong. CDR1 is LNHDA and CDR2 is SQIVND in the germline V gene (reference sequence). The CDR3 runs 15 residues.